The clone carrying this TCR beta chain was seen only once. The antigen remains undetermined. The treatment was: oral pan-JAK inhibitor, 5-10 mg twice daily. Punch biopsies of lesional scalp, plus peripheral blood, were taken from alopecia areata patients. RNA extraction was followed by reverse transcription into cDNA, which acted as the sequencing template. Using immunoSEQ multiplex PCR, the repertoire was profiled, and TCRdb retains in-frame clones only, with some absent. This sample carries 170,000 or so clones, around 50% of them seen once, and the ten largest clones take around 12%. Germline V gene lookup returns CDR1 SEHNR and CDR2 FQNEAQ (reference sequence). This CDR3 contains 13 residues. Trimming stripped 5 bases from V and 4 bases from J, with 12 bases between. The data stem from a study of CD8+ T cells in alopecia areata. Study in general: Treated patients were scored for severity by percent of scalp affected.

Study-wide points: In scalp and blood, many expanded lesional clones persisted during tofacitinib. Clonality in lesional scalp, especially alopecia totalis/universalis, exceeded that of normal scalp.

The sequence was collected from a human donor with alopecia areata. The sequencing used CD8+ T cells sorted from blood, collected at week 24, from a patient treated with tofacitinib. This rearrangement joins TRBV7-9 to TRBJ2-7; D is perhaps TRBD2 (5 bases). The CDR3, as DNA: TGTGCCAGCAGCCCACCGGGCGGGTACGAGCAGTACTTC. Its protein product is CASSPPGGYEQYF.